Reported below is one T cell receptor (beta chain). Antigen specificity is unknown. Germline V CDR1 and CDR2: MGHRA, YSYEKL. The V and J ends lost 3 bases and 5 bases, in that order; junction bases with no gene match: 6. The CDR3 consists of 14 residues. These data are taken from a study of Ad26.COV2.S vaccination and SARS-CoV-2 variants. Study-level results: Vaccine and placebo recipients had comparable breadth of non-spike TCRs.

Described treatment: roughly 18 received Ad26.COV2.S at low or high dose, single or two shots; 5 received placebo; per-sample allocation not given. Repertoires come from day 63 after the first vaccine or placebo injection. An adult donor aged 18-55 years was enrolled in Boston. Wuhan-strain spike was delivered by a replication-incompetent Ad26 vector. Using immunoSEQ multiplex PCR, the repertoire was profiled, and TCRdb retains in-frame clones only, with some absent. The sample holds some 300,000 clones, around 83% seen once. Sequences were derived from peripheral blood, sampled in a trial of Ad26.COV2.S vaccine versus placebo. The chain couples TRBV4-1 to TRBJ2-7; TRBD1 agrees at 8 bases. The receptor's source is a person between 18 and 60 years old who received the Ad26.COV2.S COVID-19 vaccine or a placebo. The CDR3 loop reads CASSHTRGLNEQYF. The DNA of the CDR3 is TGCGCCAGCAGCCACACCAGGGGGCTTAACGAGCAGTACTTC.